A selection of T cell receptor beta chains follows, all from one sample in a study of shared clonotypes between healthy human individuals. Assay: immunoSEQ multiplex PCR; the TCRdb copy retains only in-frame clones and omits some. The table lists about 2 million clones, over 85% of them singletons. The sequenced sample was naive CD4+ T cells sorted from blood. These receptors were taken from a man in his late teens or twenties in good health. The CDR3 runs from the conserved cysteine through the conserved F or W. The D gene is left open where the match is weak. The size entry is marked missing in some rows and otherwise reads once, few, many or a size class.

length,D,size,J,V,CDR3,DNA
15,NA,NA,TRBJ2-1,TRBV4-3,CASSQMASTIVEQFF,TGCGCCAGCAGCCAAATGGCATCCACCATCGTTGAGCAGTTCTTC
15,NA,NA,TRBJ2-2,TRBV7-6,CASSPRTDPTGELFF,TGTGCCAGCAGCCCAAGGACGGACCCTACCGGGGAGCTGTTTTTT
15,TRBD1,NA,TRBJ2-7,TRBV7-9,CASSPRTGFTYEQYF,TGTGCCAGCAGCCCCCGGACAGGGTTTACCTACGAGCAGTACTTC
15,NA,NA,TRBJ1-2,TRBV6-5,CASSLLAALNYGYTF,TGTGCCAGCAGTTTACTGGCAGCCCTAAACTATGGCTACACCTTC
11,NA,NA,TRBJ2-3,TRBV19,CASSIADTQYF,TGTGCCAGTAGTATAGCAGATACGCAGTATTTT
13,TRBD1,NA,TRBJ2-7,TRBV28,CASRLDRAYEQYF,TGTGCCAGCAGGCTGGACAGGGCCTACGAGCAGTACTTC
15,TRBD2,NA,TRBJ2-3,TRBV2,CASSDLAGRGDTQYF,TGTGCCAGCAGTGATCTGGCGGGGCGGGGGGATACGCAGTATTTT
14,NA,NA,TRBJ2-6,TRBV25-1,CASSLTGIYNVLTF,TGTGCCAGCAGCCTAACCGGGATATACAACGTCCTGACTTTC
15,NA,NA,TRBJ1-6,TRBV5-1,CASSLDTVLTSPLHF,TGCGCCAGCAGCTTGGACACGGTTTTGACTTCACCCCTCCACTTT
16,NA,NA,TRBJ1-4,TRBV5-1,CASSWGALATNEKLFF,TGCGCCAGCAGCTGGGGAGCTCTTGCAACTAATGAAAAACTGTTTTTT
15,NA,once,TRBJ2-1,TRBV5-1,CASSLVQLSYNEQFF,TGCGCCAGCAGCTTGGTTCAGCTCTCCTACAATGAGCAGTTCTTC
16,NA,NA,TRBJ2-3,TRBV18,CASSPSGGAKTDTQYF,TGTGCCAGCTCACCGAGCGGCGGGGCTAAAACAGATACGCAGTATTTT
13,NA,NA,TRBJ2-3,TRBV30,CAWKQPGADTQYF,TGTGCCTGGAAACAGCCCGGCGCAGATACGCAGTATTTT
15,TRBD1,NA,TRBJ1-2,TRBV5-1,CASSRATGNNYGYTF,TGCGCCAGCAGCAGAGCGACAGGGAATAACTATGGCTACACCTTC
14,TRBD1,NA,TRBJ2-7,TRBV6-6,CASSTGQGIYEQYF,TGTGCCAGCAGTACGGGACAGGGGATCTACGAGCAGTACTTC
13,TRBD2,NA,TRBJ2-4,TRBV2,CASRARGGNIQYF,TGTGCCAGCAGGGCAAGGGGAGGGAACATTCAGTACTTC
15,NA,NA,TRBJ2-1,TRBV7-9,CASKLQGSPYNEQFF,TGTGCCAGCAAACTCCAGGGGAGTCCCTACAATGAGCAGTTCTTC
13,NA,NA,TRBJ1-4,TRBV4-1,CASSQGPLEKLFF,TGCGCCAGCAGCCAAGGGCCTCTTGAAAAACTGTTTTTT
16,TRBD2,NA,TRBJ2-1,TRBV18,CASSPPSGGAHNEQFF,TGTGCCAGCTCACCTCCCAGCGGGGGAGCCCACAATGAGCAGTTCTTC
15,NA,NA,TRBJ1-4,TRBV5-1,CASSRNGQSNEKLFF,TGCGCCAGCAGCCGGAACGGACAGTCTAATGAAAAACTGTTTTTT
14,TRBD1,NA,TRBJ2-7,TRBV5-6,CASSSGQVSYEQYF,TGTGCCAGCAGCTCGGGACAGGTATCCTACGAGCAGTACTTC
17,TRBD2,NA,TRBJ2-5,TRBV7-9,CASSPGTSGGAGETQYF,TGTGCCAGCAGCCCGGGGACTAGCGGGGGGGCAGGAGAGACCCAGTACTTC
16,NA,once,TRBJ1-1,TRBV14,CASSPVLGDMNTEAFF,TGTGCCAGCAGCCCGGTCTTGGGGGATATGAACACTGAAGCTTTCTTT
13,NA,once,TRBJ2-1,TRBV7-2,CASREVGTNEQFF,TGTGCCAGCAGGGAGGTTGGGACCAATGAGCAGTTCTTC
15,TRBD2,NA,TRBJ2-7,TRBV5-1,CASSLGGTSPYEQYF,TGCGCCAGCAGCCTGGGAGGGACTAGCCCCTACGAGCAGTACTTC
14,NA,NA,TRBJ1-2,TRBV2,CASSRGLEDYGYTF,TGTGCCAGCAGTCGGGGACTAGAGGACTATGGCTACACCTTC
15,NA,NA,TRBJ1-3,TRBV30,CAWRGPQVSGNTIYF,TGTGCCTGGCGTGGTCCTCAGGTATCTGGAAACACCATATATTTT
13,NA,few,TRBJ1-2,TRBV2,CASSETRNYGYTF,TGTGCCAGCAGTGAGACTCGGAACTACGGCTACACCTTC
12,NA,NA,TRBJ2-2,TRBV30,CAWIVDTGELFF,TGTGCCTGGATTGTAGATACCGGGGAGCTGTTTTTT
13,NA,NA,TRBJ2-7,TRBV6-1,CASRPTGPYEQYF,TGTGCCAGCAGGCCTACAGGTCCGTACGAGCAGTACTTC
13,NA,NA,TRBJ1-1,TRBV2,CASTFQRNTEAFF,TGTGCCAGCACTTTTCAACGGAACACTGAAGCTTTCTTT
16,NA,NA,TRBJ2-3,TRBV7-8,CASSLAPGDPTDTQYF,TGTGCCAGCAGCTTAGCGCCAGGGGACCCCACAGATACGCAGTATTTT
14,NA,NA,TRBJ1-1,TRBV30,CAWSVRAGRSEAFF,TGTGCCTGGAGTGTACGGGCAGGGAGGAGTGAAGCTTTCTTT
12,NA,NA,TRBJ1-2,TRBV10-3,CAISAGGDGYTF,TGTGCCATCAGTGCCGGGGGGGATGGCTACACCTTC
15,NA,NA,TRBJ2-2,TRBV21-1,CAITGTSGYTGELFF,TGTGCCATAACCGGGACTAGCGGATACACCGGGGAGCTGTTTTTT
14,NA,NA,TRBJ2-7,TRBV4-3,CASSQERGSPEQYF,TGCGCCAGCAGCCAAGAGAGGGGGTCTCCCGAGCAGTACTTC
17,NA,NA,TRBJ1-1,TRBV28,CASSLYHWTDTAGEAFF,TGTGCCAGCAGTTTGTACCATTGGACGGACACTGCGGGTGAAGCTTTCTTT
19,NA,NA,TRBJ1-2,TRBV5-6,CASSLNRFQKVDSNYGYTF,TGTGCCAGCAGCTTGAATCGGTTCCAGAAGGTGGATTCTAACTATGGCTACACCTTC
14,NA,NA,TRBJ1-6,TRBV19,CASAGPTYNSPLHF,TGTGCCAGTGCGGGGCCTACCTATAATTCACCCCTCCACTTT
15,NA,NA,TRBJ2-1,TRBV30,CAWSVRLVGDFEQFF,TGTGCCTGGAGTGTACGGCTCGTAGGAGATTTTGAGCAGTTCTTC
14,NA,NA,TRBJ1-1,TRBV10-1,CASLRPTGSAEAFF,TGCGCCAGCTTACGACCTACAGGATCGGCTGAAGCTTTCTTT
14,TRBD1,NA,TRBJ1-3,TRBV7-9,CASSGTGAGNTIYF,TGTGCCAGCAGCGGGACAGGTGCTGGAAACACCATATATTTT
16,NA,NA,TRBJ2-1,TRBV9,CASSVGVGASGREQFF,TGTGCCAGCAGCGTAGGGGTGGGGGCGAGTGGTCGTGAGCAGTTCTTC
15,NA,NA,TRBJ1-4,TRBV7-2,CASSSGTFRNEKLFF,TGTGCCAGCAGCAGCGGGACCTTTCGTAATGAAAAACTGTTTTTT